This passage covers 18 T cell receptor beta chains from one sample sequenced in a study of blood T cell repertoires in COVID-19. Libraries were prepared by immunoSEQ multiplex PCR; TCRdb keeps only in-frame clonotypes and omits some of them. This table holds 90,000 or so clones, over 70% found once. The source material was peripheral blood. The source of these receptors is a man older than 75 with acute or convalescent COVID-19.

V usage is TRBV7-3 and J usage is TRBJ1-2, with D perhaps matching TRBD1 (6 bases). Germline lookup yields CDR1 SGHTA and CDR2 FQGTGA. This CDR3 has 13 amino acids. V was pared by 3 bases and J by 8 bases, with 13 bases between. The CDR3 coding sequence is TGTGCCAGCAGCTTGGAGCGGGGGGCGGGCTACACCTTC. Amino acids: CASSLERGAGYTF.

The CDR3 region has the DNA TGTGCCGGGAGGACCGGCGGGGACACTGAAGCTTTCTTT. This gives the protein CAGRTGGDTEAFF. The chain combines TRBV6-5 with TRBJ1-1; D gene ambiguous. Germline V lookup: CDR1 MNHEY, CDR2 SVGAGI. The CDR3 length is 13 residues. The germline V and J ends were trimmed by 11 bases and 3 bases, with 16 bases remaining between them.

This clone was seen a handful of times. V and J are TRBV5-5 and TRBJ1-2, with D perhaps matching TRBD1 (6 bases). Between the trimmed V and J ends, which lost 0 bases and 5 bases, there was a span of 11 bases. CDR1 SGHKS and CDR2 YYEKEE come from the germline V gene (reference sequence). This CDR3 spans 14 amino acids. The DNA of the CDR3 is TGTGCCAGCAGCTTGGAGACAGGCGCATATGGCTACACCTTC. Residues: CASSLETGAYGYTF. The variable domain in full, with the rest retrieved from reference TRBV5-5 and TRBJ1-2, is DAGVTQSPTHLIKTRGQQVTLRCSPISGHKSVSWYQQVLGQGPQFIFQYYEKEERGRGNFPDRFSARQFPNYSSELNVNALLLGDSALYLCASSLETGAYGYTFGSGTRLTVV.

Only one count was recorded for this clone. The chain is built from TRBV7-9 and TRBJ2-3; 7 nucleotides agree with TRBD1. The J segment lost 0 bases and the V segment lost 5 bases, leaving 5 bases of the junction unmatched. Germline CDR1 is SEHNR and CDR2 is FQNEAQ (reference sequence). CDR3 length: 15 residues. The chain's CDR3 is CASSPDRPSTDTQYF. Written as DNA, the CDR3 is TGTGCCAGCAGCCCGGACAGGCCTAGCACAGATACGCAGTATTTT.

The chain is built from TRBV7-3 and TRBJ2-3; 9 bases line up with TRBD2. V shed 5 bases, J shed 6 bases, and the junction held 6 bases outside the gene matches. Germline V lookup: CDR1 SGHTA, CDR2 FQGTGA. This CDR3 comprises 14 residues. The CDR3 bases are TGTGCCAGCAGCCTAGCGGGGTGGACGGATACGCAGTATTTT. Its translation: CASSLAGWTDTQYF.

The rearrangement uses TRBV6-1 and TRBJ2-2, with 10 nucleotides matching TRBD2. The germline CDR1 and CDR2 sequences are MNHNS and SASEGT. Trimming removed 2 bases from V and 7 bases from J; junction bases left unmatched: 13. The CDR3 contains 18 residues. CDR3 in DNA: TGTGCCAGCAGTGAATGGCCCAGCGGGGGGGCAATTGGCGGGGAGCTGTTTTTT. Amino acids: CASSEWPSGGAIGGELFF.

The J gene is TRBJ2-6, the V gene TRBV5-1, with 7 bases matching TRBD2. Germline CDR1 SGHRS, CDR2 YFSETQ. The CDR3 runs 18 residues. V was clipped by 0 bases and J by 0 bases; unmatched bases: 6. This CDR3 reads CASSLVLGGISGANVLTF. The CDR3 nucleotides read TGCGCCAGCAGCTTGGTGTTGGGAGGGATCTCTGGGGCCAACGTCCTGACTTTC.

This chain uses TRBV24-1 with TRBJ2-1; 7 bases agree with TRBD1. From germline, CDR1 is KGHDR and CDR2 SFDVKD. V was clipped by 2 bases and J by 0 bases; unmatched bases: 6. The CDR3 has 17 amino acids. CDR3 region: CATSDWRQGSSYNEQFF. Written as DNA, the CDR3 is TGTGCCACCAGTGATTGGAGACAGGGAAGCTCCTACAATGAGCAGTTCTTC.

This clone was counted once. This sample includes further DNA sequences coding for the same CDR3. The rearrangement joins TRBV5-1 to TRBJ1-2; D might be TRBD1 (5 bases). Trimming removed 0 bases at V and 2 bases at J, with 5 bases between. Per germline, CDR1 SGHRS and CDR2 YFSETQ. This CDR3 spans 13 amino acids. The CDR3 here is CASSLGQNYGYTF. CDR3 nucleotides: TGCGCCAGCAGCTTGGGACAGAACTATGGCTACACCTTC. Supplemented by reference TRBV5-1 and TRBJ1-2, the full variable domain reads KAGVTQTPRYLIKTRGQQVTLSCSPISGHRSVSWYQQTPGQGLQFLFEYFSETQRNKGNFPGRFSGRQFSNSRSEMNVSTLELGDSALYLCASSLGQNYGYTFGSGTRLTVV.

The CDR3 DNA reads as TGTGCCAGCAGTGATTGGTCAGACTATGGCTACACCTTC. It yields the protein CASSDWSDYGYTF. The chain is built from TRBV2 and TRBJ1-2; D is uncertain. Per the germline V gene, CDR1 is SNHLY and CDR2 is FYNNEI. The CDR3 extends over 13 amino acids. V was cut by 3 bases and J by 3 bases, with 8 bases left in between.

The rearrangement joins TRBV18 to TRBJ1-1; the D gene is possibly TRBD1 (5 bases). There are 14 residues in the CDR3. The V gene's germline CDR1 is KGHSH and CDR2 LQKENI. V was clipped by 1 base and J by 3 bases, with 9 bases between them. CDR3 residues: CASSPRGGDTEAFF. The CDR3 coding sequence is TGTGCCAGCTCACCACGGGGGGGGGACACTGAAGCTTTCTTT.

The chain carries TRBV5-1 and TRBJ1-3; TRBD1 matches at 7 bases. With 5 bases clipped from V and 1 base from J, the junction kept 3 bases outside the gene matches. Germline CDR1 is SGHRS and CDR2 is YFSETQ. The CDR3 contains 14 residues. The CDR3, as DNA: TGCGCCAGCAGTGAGGACAGGTCTGGAAACACCATATATTTT. Its translation is CASSEDRSGNTIYF.

This rearrangement joins TRBV6-5 to TRBJ1-2; D call uncertain. Germline CDR1 reads MNHEY; CDR2 reads SVGAGI. This CDR3 contains 14 residues. Trimming pared 6 bases from V and 2 bases from J, leaving 13 bases between. The CDR3 region has the DNA TGTGCCAGCAGCCTGGCAGTTGGCAACTATGGCTACACCTTC. Its protein product is CASSLAVGNYGYTF.

This sequence joins TRBV3-1 (or the pseudogene TRBV3-2) and TRBJ1-4, with unresolved D. This CDR3 region has 15 residues. Trimming left V 0 bases short and J 12 bases short, with 17 bases between. The germline V gene has CDR1 LGHDT and CDR2 YNNKEL (reference sequence). DNA for the CDR3: TGTGCCAGCAGCCAAGAAGCGTTGACCGGGTTAGAACTGTTTTTT. Amino acids: CASSQEALTGLELFF.

The chain joins TRBV7-9 to TRBJ1-1, with D unclear. V lost 2 bases, J lost 1 base, and 8 bases lay in between. This CDR3 is 14 amino acids long. Germline CDR1 is SEHNR and CDR2 is FQNEAQ (reference sequence). The CDR3 nucleotides are TGTGCCAGCAGCTTAAACCGGGAGAACACTGAAGCTTTCTTT. Translating gives CASSLNRENTEAFF.

This chain joins TRBV4-1 and TRBJ1-2; a weak D match, TRBD1 (6 bases). This CDR3 has 13 residues. V shed 1 base and J shed 8 bases, with 11 bases lying between them. Germline values: CDR1 MGHRA, CDR2 YSYEKL. CDR3 loop: CASSQATGYGYTF. In DNA, the CDR3 is TGCGCCAGCAGCCAAGCTACAGGGTACGGCTACACCTTC.

This clone was picked up a small number of times. The chain recombines TRBV11-2 with TRBJ1-5; unclear D gene. V was cut by 3 bases and J by 4 bases, with 7 bases left in between. CDR1 is SGHAT, CDR2 FQNNGV, per germline. The CDR3 has 13 residues. The CDR3 bases are TGTGCCAGCAGCTTTGAACGGAATCAGCCCCAGCATTTT. It codes for CASSFERNQPQHF. Supplemented by reference TRBV11-2 and TRBJ1-5, the full variable domain reads EAGVAQSPRYKIIEKRQSVAFWCNPISGHATLYWYQQILGQGPKLLIQFQNNGVVDDSQLPKDRFSAERLKGVDSTLKIQPAKLEDSAVYLCASSFERNQPQHFGDGTRLSIL.

This chain links TRBV6-5 with TRBJ2-4, with D perhaps TRBD2 (6 bases). V was cut by 6 bases and J by 5 bases, with 14 bases left in between. Germline V CDR1 and CDR2: MNHEY, SVGAGI. The CDR3 runs to 14 residues. CDR3 sequence (DNA): TGTGCCAGCAGGGTCTCTCCGGGGGAAAACATTCAGTACTTC. Its translation: CASRVSPGENIQYF.